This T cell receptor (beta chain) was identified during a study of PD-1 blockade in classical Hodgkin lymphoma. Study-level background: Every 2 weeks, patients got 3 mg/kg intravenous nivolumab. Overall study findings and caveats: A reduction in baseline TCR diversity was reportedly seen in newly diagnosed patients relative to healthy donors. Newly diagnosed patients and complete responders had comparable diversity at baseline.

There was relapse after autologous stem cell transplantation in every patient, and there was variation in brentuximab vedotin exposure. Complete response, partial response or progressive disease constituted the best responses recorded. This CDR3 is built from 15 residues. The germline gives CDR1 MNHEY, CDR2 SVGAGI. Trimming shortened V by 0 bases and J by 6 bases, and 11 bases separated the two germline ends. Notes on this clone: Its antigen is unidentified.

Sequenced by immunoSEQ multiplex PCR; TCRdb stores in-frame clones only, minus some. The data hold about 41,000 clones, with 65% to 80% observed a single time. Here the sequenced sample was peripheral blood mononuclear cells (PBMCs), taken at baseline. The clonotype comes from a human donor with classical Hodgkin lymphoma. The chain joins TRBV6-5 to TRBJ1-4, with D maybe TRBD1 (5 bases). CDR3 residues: CASSYSPRVDEKLFF. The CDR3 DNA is TGTGCCAGCAGTTACTCGCCCAGGGTCGATGAAAAACTGTTTTTT.